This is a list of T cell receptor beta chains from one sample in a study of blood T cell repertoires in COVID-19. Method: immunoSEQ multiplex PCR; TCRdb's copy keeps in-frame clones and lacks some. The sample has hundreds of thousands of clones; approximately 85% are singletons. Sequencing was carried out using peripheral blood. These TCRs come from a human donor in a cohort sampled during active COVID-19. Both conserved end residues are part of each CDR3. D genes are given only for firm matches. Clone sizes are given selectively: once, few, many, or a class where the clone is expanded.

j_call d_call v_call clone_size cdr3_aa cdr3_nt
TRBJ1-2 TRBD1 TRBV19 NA CASSPGQGVNPSGYTF TGTGCCAGTAGTCCGGGACAGGGCGTAAATCCGAGTGGCTACACCTTC
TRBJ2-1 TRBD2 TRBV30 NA CAWRPSGSLGISGNEQFF TGTGCCTGGAGACCTAGCGGGAGCTTAGGCATTTCAGGAAATGAGCAGTTCTTC
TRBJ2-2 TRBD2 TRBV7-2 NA CASSRRLAANTGELFF TGTGCCAGCAGCCGCCGACTAGCGGCGAACACCGGGGAGCTGTTTTTT
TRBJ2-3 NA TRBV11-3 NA CASSLGGWGSKDTQYF TGTGCCAGCAGCCTCGGAGGGTGGGGTTCTAAAGATACGCAGTATTTT
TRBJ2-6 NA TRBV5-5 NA CASSPSDIWSGANVLTF TGTGCCAGCAGCCCCTCGGACATATGGTCTGGGGCCAACGTCCTGACTTTC
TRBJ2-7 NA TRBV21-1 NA CASSTSGTGLGYEQYF TGTGCCAGCAGCACATCCGGGACAGGGCTCGGGTACGAGCAGTACTTC
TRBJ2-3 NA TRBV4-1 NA CASSQFLGLDTDTQYF TGCGCCAGCAGCCAATTTTTAGGACTGGACACAGATACGCAGTATTTT
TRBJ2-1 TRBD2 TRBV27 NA CASSLGLAGIDEQFF TGTGCCAGCAGCCTCGGACTAGCGGGAATCGATGAGCAGTTCTTC
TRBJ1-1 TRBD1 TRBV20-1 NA CSASLQGGGTEAFF TGCAGTGCTAGTTTACAGGGGGGTGGGACTGAAGCTTTCTTT
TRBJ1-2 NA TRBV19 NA CASSIPPQGGYTF TGTGCCAGTAGTATCCCTCCTCAGGGCGGCTACACCTTC
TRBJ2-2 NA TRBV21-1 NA CASSKRREDRKSTGELFF TGTGCCAGCAGCAAAAGACGCGAGGACAGGAAAAGCACCGGGGAGCTGTTTTTT
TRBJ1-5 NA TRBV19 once CASAKGASNQPQHF TGTGCCAGTGCTAAGGGAGCTAGCAATCAGCCCCAGCATTTT
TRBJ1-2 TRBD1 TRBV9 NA CASSTRRTGGYGYTF TGTGCCAGCAGCACGCGGAGGACAGGGGGCTATGGCTACACCTTC
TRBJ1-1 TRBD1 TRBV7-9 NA CASRPGTGGRLNTEAFF TGTGCCAGCAGACCAGGGACAGGGGGCCGTTTGAACACTGAAGCTTTCTTT
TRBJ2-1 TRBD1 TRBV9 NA CASSLRQGTYNEQFF TGTGCCAGCAGCCTCCGACAGGGGACCTACAATGAGCAGTTCTTC
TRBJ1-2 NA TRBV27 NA CASGLAGQNYGYTF TGTGCCAGCGGACTAGCGGGACAAAACTATGGCTACACCTTC
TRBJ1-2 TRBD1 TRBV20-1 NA CSASGTASYGYTF TGCAGTGCTAGTGGGACAGCCTCATATGGCTACACCTTC
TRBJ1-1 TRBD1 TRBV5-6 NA CASSWGRDRNTEAFF TGTGCCAGCAGCTGGGGCCGGGACAGGAACACTGAAGCTTTCTTT
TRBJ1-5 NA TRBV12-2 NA CASRSGAATDQPQHF TGTGCAAGTCGCTCAGGGGCCGCGACAGATCAGCCCCAGCATTTT
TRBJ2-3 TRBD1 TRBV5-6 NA CASSLQGGSYTQYF TGTGCCAGCAGCTTACAGGGGGGTTCCTATACGCAGTATTTT
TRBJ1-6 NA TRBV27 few CASKSSYNSPLHF TGTGCCAGCAAGAGCTCCTATAATTCACCCCTCCACTTT
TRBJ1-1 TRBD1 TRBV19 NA CASWDRLNTEAFF TGTGCCAGTTGGGACAGGTTGAACACTGAAGCTTTCTTT
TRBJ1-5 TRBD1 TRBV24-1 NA CATSDLLSRDRGLVGNQPQHF TGTGCCACCAGTGATTTGCTCTCCCGGGACAGGGGGCTGGTTGGCAATCAGCCCCAGCATTTT
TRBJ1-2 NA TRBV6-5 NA CASSYSATNYGYTF TGTGCCAGCAGTTACTCGGCCACTAACTATGGCTACACCTTC
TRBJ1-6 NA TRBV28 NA CASRGAGESLHF TGTGCCAGCAGGGGGGCCGGCGAATCCCTCCACTTT
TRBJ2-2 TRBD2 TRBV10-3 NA CASTTSTGGELFF TGTGCCTCCACGACTAGCACCGGGGGGGAGCTGTTTTTT
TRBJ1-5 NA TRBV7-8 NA CASSFTGGPYSNQPQHF TGTGCCAGCAGTTTTACAGGAGGGCCTTATAGCAATCAGCCCCAGCATTTT
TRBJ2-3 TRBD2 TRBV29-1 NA CSVGQAGNTDTQYF TGCAGCGTTGGTCAAGCGGGGAACACAGATACGCAGTATTTT
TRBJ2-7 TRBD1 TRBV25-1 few CASSRQGSYEQYF TGTGCCAGCAGCAGACAGGGAAGCTACGAGCAGTACTTC
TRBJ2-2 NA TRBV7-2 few CAATDRPGELFF TGTGCCGCCACTGACAGGCCCGGGGAGCTGTTTTTT
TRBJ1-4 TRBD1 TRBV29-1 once CSVLFRTGPNEKLFF TGCAGCGTTCTCTTCCGGACAGGCCCTAATGAAAAACTGTTTTTT
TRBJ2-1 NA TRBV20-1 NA CSASRGNNEQFF TGCAGTGCTAGTCGGGGAAATAATGAGCAGTTCTTC
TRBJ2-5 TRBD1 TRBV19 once CASSSRTGSGQETQYF TGTGCCAGTAGTTCGCGGACAGGGAGTGGCCAAGAGACCCAGTACTTC
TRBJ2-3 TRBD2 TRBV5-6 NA CASSPGLAGSTDTQYF TGTGCCAGCAGCCCAGGCCTAGCGGGTAGCACAGATACGCAGTATTTT
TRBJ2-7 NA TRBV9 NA CASSATQTGPGEQYF TGTGCCAGCAGCGCCACCCAAACAGGGCCGGGGGAGCAGTACTTC
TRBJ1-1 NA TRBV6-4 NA CASSAGDRVNTEAFF TGTGCCAGCAGTGCAGGAGACAGAGTGAACACTGAAGCTTTCTTT
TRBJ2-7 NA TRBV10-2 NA CATGTARTYEQYF TGCGCCACCGGGACTGCAAGAACCTACGAGCAGTACTTC
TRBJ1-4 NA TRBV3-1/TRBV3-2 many CASSQSAENEKLFF TGTGCCAGCAGCCAATCTGCAGAAAATGAAAAACTGTTTTTT
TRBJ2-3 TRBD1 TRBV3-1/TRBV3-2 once CASSRGQGLGDTQYF TGTGCCAGCAGCCGAGGACAGGGGCTGGGAGATACGCAGTATTTT
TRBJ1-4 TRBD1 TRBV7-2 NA CASSPGTGLVKLFF TGTGCCAGCAGCCCGGGGACAGGGCTTGTAAAACTGTTTTTT
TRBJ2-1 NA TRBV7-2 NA CASSYTAGRGDHEQFF TGTGCCAGCAGCTACACAGCGGGCAGGGGGGACCATGAGCAGTTCTTC
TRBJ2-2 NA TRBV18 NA CASSPQRKTNTGELFF TGTGCCAGCTCACCCCAGCGCAAGACCAACACCGGGGAGCTGTTTTTT
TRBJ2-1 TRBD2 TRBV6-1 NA CASSDNMRASGSHEQFF TGTGCCAGCAGTGACAACATGAGGGCTAGCGGGAGTCATGAGCAGTTCTTC
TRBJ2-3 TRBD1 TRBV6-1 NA CASSERQGSRTDTQYF TGTGCCAGCAGTGAACGACAGGGTTCCCGCACAGATACGCAGTATTTT
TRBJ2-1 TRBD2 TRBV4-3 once CASSQLRGTSSANEQFF TGCGCCAGCAGCCAACTAAGGGGGACTAGCTCGGCCAATGAGCAGTTCTTC
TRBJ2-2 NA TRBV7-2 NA CASSLASVLTGELFF TGTGCCAGCAGCTTAGCTTCGGTCCTCACCGGGGAGCTGTTTTTT
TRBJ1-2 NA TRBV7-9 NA CASSRLGAREDYGYTF TGTGCCAGCAGCCGTCTTGGGGCCAGGGAAGACTATGGCTACACCTTC
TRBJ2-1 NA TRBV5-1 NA CASSLVGPNEQFF TGCGCCAGCAGCTTGGTTGGGCCCAATGAGCAGTTCTTC
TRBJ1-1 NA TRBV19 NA CASQVGGNTEAFF TGTGCCTCCCAGGTGGGGGGGAACACTGAAGCTTTCTTT